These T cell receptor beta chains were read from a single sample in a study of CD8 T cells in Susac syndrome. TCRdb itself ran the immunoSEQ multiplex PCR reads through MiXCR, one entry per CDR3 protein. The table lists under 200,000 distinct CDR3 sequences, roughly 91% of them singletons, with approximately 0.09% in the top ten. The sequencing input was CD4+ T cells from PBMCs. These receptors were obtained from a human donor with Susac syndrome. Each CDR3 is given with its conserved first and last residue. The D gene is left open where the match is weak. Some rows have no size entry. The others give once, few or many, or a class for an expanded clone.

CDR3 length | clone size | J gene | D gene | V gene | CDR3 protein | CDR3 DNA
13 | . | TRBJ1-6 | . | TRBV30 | CAWCVSWNSPLHF | TGTGCCTGGTGTGTGTCATGGAATTCACCCCTCCACTTT
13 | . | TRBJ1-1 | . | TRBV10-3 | CAISESGGSEAFF | TGTGCCATCAGTGAGTCGGGGGGATCCGAAGCTTTCTTT
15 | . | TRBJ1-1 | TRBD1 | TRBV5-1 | CASSLGGTENTEAFF | TGCGCCAGCAGCTTGGGAGGGACAGAGAACACTGAAGCTTTCTTT
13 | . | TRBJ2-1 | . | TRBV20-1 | CSALGANGGGQFF | TGCAGTGCTTTGGGGGCCAACGGGGGCGGGCAGTTCTTC
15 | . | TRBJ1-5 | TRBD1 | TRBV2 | CASSVRTGGSQPQHF | TGTGCCAGCAGTGTGCGGACAGGGGGAAGTCAGCCCCAGCATTTT
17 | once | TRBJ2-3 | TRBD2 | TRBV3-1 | CASSQDWGLAGINTQYF | TGTGCCAGCAGCCAAGATTGGGGACTAGCGGGGATAAATACGCAGTATTTT
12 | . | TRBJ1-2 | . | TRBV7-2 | CASSQVVRGYTF | TGTGCCAGCAGCCAAGTAGTGCGTGGCTACACCTTC
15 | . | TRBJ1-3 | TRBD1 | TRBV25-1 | CASSESGGLDNTIYF | TGTGCCAGCAGTGAATCAGGGGGCCTGGATAACACCATATATTTT
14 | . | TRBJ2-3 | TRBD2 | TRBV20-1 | CSAGGVAGADTQYF | TGCAGTGCTGGGGGGGTAGCGGGAGCAGATACGCAGTATTTT
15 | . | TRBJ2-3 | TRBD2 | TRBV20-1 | CSARASGNPHDTQYF | TGCAGTGCTAGGGCTAGCGGGAACCCACACGATACGCAGTATTTT
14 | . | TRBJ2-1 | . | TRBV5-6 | CASSLANLYNEQFF | TGTGCCAGCAGCTTGGCGAATCTATACAATGAGCAGTTCTTC
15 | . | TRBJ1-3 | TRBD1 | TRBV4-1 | CASSRQGAEVNTIYF | TGCGCCAGCAGCCGACAGGGCGCTGAAGTAAACACCATATATTTT
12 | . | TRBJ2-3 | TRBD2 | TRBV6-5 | CASGGRGDTQYF | TGTGCCAGTGGAGGGAGGGGCGATACGCAGTATTTT
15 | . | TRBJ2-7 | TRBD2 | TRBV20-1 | CSARDLASGTYEQYF | TGCAGTGCTAGAGATTTGGCTAGCGGGACCTACGAGCAGTACTTC
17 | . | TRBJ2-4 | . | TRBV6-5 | CASSSLQGAVAKNIQYF | TGTGCCAGCAGTTCCCTCCAGGGAGCTGTAGCCAAAAACATTCAGTACTTC
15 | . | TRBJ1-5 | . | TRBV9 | CASSVRRYSNQPQHF | TGTGCCAGCAGCGTAAGACGGTATAGCAATCAGCCCCAGCATTTT
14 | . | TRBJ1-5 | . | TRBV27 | CASGEKRRNQPQHF | TGTGCCAGCGGGGAAAAGAGGAGGAATCAGCCCCAGCATTTT
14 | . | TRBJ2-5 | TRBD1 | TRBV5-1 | CASSYGQGQETQYF | TGCGCCAGCAGCTACGGACAGGGCCAAGAGACCCAGTACTTC
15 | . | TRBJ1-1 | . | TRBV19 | CASSFTGTRNTEAFF | TGTGCCAGTAGCTTTACCGGGACGAGGAACACTGAAGCTTTCTTT
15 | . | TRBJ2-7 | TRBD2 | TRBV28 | CASSTGTSGIYEQYF | TGTGCCAGCAGCACCGGGACTAGCGGAATATACGAGCAGTACTTC
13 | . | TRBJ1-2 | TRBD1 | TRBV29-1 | CSAGQGIDYGYTF | TGCAGCGCTGGACAGGGGATTGACTATGGCTACACCTTC
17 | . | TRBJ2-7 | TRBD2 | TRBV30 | CAWRWYRTSGGQYEQYF | TGTGCCTGGAGGTGGTATCGGACTAGCGGGGGGCAGTACGAGCAGTACTTC
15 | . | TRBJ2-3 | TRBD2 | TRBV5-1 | CASGGAGASTDTQYF | TGCGCCAGCGGAGGAGCGGGGGCCAGCACAGATACGCAGTATTTT
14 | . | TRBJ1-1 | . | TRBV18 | CASSPSSGGNEAFF | TGTGCCAGCTCACCAAGCAGCGGGGGTAATGAAGCTTTCTTT
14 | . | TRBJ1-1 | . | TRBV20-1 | CSASAEGYAAEAFF | TGCAGTGCTAGTGCCGAAGGGTATGCCGCTGAAGCTTTCTTT
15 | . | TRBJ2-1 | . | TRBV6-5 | CASSYSGNLYNEQFF | TGTGCCAGCAGTTACTCGGGTAATCTCTACAATGAGCAGTTCTTC
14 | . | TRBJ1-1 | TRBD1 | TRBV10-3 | CAIRGQGVGTEAFF | TGTGCCATCAGGGGACAGGGAGTAGGGACTGAAGCTTTCTTT
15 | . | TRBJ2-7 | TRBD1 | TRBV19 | CASSIPGQGTGEQYF | TGTGCCAGTAGTATACCGGGACAGGGGACAGGGGAGCAGTACTTC
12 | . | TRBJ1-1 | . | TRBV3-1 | CASTLGPTEAFF | TGTGCCAGCACCCTTGGGCCCACTGAAGCTTTCTTT
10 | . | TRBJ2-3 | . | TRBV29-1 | CSVLADTQYF | TGCAGCGTGTTGGCTGATACGCAGTATTTT
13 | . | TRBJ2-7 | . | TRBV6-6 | CASSGTTGTRQYF | TGTGCCAGCAGTGGAACCACAGGGACAAGGCAGTACTTC
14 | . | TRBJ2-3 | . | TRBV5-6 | CASSLAPISDTQYF | TGTGCCAGCAGCTTGGCCCCCATCTCAGATACGCAGTATTTT
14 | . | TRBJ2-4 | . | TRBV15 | CATSREESKNIQYF | TGTGCCACCAGCAGAGAGGAGTCCAAAAACATTCAGTACTTC
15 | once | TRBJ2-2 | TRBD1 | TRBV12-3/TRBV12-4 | CASSFGTVDAGELFF | TGTGCCAGCAGTTTCGGGACAGTGGACGCCGGGGAGCTGTTTTTT
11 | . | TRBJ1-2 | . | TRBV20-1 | CSARSGYGYTF | TGCAGTGCTAGGTCTGGATATGGCTACACCTTC
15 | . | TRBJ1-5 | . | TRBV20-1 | CSASGGRDVNQPQHF | TGCAGTGCTAGTGGGGGCCGGGACGTTAATCAGCCCCAGCATTTT
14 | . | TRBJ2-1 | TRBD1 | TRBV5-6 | CASSRVQGAEEQFF | TGTGCCAGCAGCAGGGTACAGGGGGCTGAGGAGCAGTTCTTC
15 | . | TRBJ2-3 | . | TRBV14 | CASSQVAGGTDTQYF | TGTGCCAGCAGCCAAGTAGCAGGGGGCACAGATACGCAGTATTTT
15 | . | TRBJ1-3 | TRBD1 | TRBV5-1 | CASSLEGAPGNTIYF | TGCGCCAGCAGCTTGGAGGGGGCTCCTGGAAACACCATATATTTT
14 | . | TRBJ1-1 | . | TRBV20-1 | CSARGGSANTEAFF | TGCAGTGCTAGGGGTGGGTCAGCGAACACTGAAGCTTTCTTT
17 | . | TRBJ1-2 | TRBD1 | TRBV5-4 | CASSLGTGGNIGYGYTF | TGTGCCAGCAGCTTGGGGACAGGGGGCAATATCGGCTATGGCTACACCTTC
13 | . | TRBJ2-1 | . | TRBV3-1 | CASSQVIEGEQFF | TGTGCCAGCAGCCAAGTGATCGAGGGGGAGCAGTTCTTC
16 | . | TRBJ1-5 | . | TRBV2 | CASTLLAGGLNQPQHF | TGTGCCAGCACCCTCCTCGCCGGGGGCTTAAATCAGCCCCAGCATTTT
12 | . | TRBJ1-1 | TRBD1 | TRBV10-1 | CASRRTGLMTFF | TGCGCCAGCAGAAGGACAGGGTTGATGACTTTCTTT
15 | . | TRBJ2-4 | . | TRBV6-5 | CASSYGGAPKNIQYF | TGTGCCAGCAGTTACGGAGGGGCACCCAAAAACATTCAGTACTTC